This record concerns one TCR beta chain sequence. Original data processing: Nucleated cell counts were estimated from reference gene primer amplification. The method was immunoSEQ multiplex PCR; TCRdb's version includes in-frame clones alone and lacks a portion of them. D and trimming come from the DNA, and the V and J calls and clone size come from that table. Of 15,000 to 20,000 clones in the sample, approximately 85% were seen once. V gave up 1 base and J gave up 1 base; unmatched junction bases: 3. The germline CDR1 and CDR2 sequences are MNHEY and SVGAGI. This CDR3 is built from 16 residues. The sample comes from a study of blood T cell repertoires in COVID-19.

This chain links TRBV6-5 with TRBJ2-3; TRBD2 matches 9 bases. The source is a man aged 35 to 55 with active or convalescent COVID-19. Input material: peripheral blood. CDR3 sequence reads: CASSYFSSGGTDTQYF. The CDR3 nucleotides read TGTGCCAGCAGTTACTTTTCTAGCGGGGGCACAGATACGCAGTATTTT.